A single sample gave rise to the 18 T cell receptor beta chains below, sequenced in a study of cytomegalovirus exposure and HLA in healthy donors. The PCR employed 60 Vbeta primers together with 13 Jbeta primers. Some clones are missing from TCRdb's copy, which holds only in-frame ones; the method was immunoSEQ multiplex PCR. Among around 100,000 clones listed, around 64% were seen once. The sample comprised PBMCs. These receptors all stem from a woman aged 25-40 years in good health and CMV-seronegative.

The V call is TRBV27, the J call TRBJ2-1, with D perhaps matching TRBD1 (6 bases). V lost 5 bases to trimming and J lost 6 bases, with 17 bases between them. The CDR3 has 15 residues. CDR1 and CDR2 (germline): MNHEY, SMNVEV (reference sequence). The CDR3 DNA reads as TGTGCCAGCAGTGATAGGGACACCCTAGGCAATGAGCAGTTCTTC. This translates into CASSDRDTLGNEQFF.

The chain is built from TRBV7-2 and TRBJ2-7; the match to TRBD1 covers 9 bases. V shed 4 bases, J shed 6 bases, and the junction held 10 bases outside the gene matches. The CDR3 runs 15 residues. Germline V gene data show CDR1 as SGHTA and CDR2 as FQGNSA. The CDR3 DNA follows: TGTGCCAGCAGCTCGGGACAGGGACCGATTAGCGAGCAGTACTTC. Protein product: CASSSGQGPISEQYF.

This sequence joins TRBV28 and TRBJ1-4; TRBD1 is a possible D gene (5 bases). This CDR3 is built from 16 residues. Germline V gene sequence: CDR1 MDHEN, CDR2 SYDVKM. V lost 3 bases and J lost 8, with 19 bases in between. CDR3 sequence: CASSFEAGPQLEKLFF. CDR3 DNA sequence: TGTGCCAGCAGTTTTGAAGCAGGGCCCCAATTGGAAAAACTGTTTTTT.

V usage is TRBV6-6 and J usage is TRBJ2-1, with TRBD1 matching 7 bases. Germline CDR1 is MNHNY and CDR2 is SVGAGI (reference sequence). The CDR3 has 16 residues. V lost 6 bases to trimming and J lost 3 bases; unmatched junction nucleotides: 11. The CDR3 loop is CASRSDSGQSYNEQFF. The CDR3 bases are TGTGCCAGCAGATCTGACTCGGGACAGAGCTACAATGAGCAGTTCTTC.

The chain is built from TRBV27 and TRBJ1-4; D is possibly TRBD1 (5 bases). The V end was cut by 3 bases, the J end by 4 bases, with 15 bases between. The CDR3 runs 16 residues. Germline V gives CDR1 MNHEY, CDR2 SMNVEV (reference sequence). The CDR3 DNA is TGTGCCAGCAGTTTCTCCTGGGGGGAACGTAATGAAAAACTGTTTTTT. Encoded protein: CASSFSWGERNEKLFF. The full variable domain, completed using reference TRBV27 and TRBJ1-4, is EAQVTQNPRYLITVTGKKLTVTCSQNMNHEYMSWYRQDPGLGLRQIYYSMNVEVTDKGDVPEGYKVSRKEKRNFPLILESPSPNQTSLYFCASSFSWGERNEKLFFGSGTQLSVL.

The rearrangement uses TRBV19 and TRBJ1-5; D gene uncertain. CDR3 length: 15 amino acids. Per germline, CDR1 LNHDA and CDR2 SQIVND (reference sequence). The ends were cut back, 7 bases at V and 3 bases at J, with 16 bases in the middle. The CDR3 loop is CASIQNLGNNQPQHF. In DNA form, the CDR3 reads TGTGCCAGTATCCAGAATCTCGGGAACAATCAGCCCCAGCATTTT.

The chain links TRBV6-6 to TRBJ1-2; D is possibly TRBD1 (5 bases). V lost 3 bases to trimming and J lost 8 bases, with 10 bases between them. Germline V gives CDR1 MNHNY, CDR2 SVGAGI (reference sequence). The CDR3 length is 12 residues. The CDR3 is CASSYLQGGYTF. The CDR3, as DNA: TGTGCCAGCAGTTATCTCCAGGGAGGCTACACCTTC.

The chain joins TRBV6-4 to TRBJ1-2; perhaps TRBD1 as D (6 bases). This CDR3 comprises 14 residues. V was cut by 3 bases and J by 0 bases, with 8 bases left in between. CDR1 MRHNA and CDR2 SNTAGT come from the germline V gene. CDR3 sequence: CASSEGGSNYGYTF. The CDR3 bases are TGTGCCAGCAGTGAAGGGGGTTCTAACTATGGCTACACCTTC.

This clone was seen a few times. CDR3 protein: CASSYSGLAGDTQYF. Here the CDR3 DNA reads TGTGCCAGCAGTTACTCCGGACTAGCGGGAGATACGCAGTATTTT. This chain joins TRBV6-5 and TRBJ2-3, with TRBD2 matching 11 bases. Germline CDR1 is MNHEY and CDR2 is SVGAGI. V lost 0 bases to trimming and J lost 5 bases; unmatched junction nucleotides: 1. The CDR3 is made up of 15 amino acids.

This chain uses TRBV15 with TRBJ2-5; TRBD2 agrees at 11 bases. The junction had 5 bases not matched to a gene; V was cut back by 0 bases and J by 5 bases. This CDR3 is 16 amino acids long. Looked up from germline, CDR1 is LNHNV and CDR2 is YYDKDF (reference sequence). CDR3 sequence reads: CATSRDLAGGFETQYF. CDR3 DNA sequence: TGTGCCACCAGCAGAGATTTAGCGGGAGGGTTTGAGACCCAGTACTTC.

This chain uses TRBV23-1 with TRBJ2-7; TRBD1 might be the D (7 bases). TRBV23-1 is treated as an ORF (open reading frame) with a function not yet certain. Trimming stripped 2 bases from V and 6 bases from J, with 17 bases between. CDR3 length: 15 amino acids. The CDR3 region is CASSQTGQAEGEQYF. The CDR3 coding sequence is TGCGCCAGCAGTCAAACCGGACAGGCGGAGGGCGAGCAGTACTTC.

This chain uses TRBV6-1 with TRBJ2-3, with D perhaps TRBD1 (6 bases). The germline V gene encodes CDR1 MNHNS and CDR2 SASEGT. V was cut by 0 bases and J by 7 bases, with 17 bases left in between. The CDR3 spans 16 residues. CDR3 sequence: CASSEAYRVPPYTQYF. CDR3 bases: TGTGCCAGCAGTGAAGCTTACAGGGTACCCCCCTATACGCAGTATTTT.

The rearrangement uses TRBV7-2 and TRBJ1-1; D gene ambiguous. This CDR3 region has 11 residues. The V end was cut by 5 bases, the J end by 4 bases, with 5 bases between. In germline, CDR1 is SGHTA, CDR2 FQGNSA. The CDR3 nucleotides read TGTGCCAGCAGCGTACTCACTGAAGCTTTCTTT. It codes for CASSVLTEAFF.

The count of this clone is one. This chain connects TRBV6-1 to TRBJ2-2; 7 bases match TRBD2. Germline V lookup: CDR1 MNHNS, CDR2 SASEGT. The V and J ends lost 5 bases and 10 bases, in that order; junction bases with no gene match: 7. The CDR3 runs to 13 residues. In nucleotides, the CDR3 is TGTGCCAGCAGTAAGAGCGGGATCGAGGAGCTGTTTTTT. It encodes CASSKSGIEELFF.

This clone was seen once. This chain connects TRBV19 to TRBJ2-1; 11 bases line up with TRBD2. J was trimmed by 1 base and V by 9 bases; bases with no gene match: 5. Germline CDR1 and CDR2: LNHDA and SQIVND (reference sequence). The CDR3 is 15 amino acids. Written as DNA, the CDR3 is TGTGCCAGCGGGGCTAGCGGGAGGTCCTACAATGAGCAGTTCTTC. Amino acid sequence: CASGASGRSYNEQFF.

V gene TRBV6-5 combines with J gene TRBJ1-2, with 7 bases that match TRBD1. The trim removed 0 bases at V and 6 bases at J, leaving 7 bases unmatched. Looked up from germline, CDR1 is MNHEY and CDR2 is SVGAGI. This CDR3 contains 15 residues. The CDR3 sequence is CASSYSRQGLNGYTF. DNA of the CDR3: TGTGCCAGCAGTTACTCGCGACAGGGATTAAATGGCTACACCTTC.

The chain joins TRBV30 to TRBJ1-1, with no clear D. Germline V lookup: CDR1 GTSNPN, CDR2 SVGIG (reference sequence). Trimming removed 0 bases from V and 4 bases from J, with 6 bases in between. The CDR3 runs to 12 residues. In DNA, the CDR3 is TGTGCCTGGAGTGTACTAGCCACTGAAGCTTTCTTT. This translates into CAWSVLATEAFF.

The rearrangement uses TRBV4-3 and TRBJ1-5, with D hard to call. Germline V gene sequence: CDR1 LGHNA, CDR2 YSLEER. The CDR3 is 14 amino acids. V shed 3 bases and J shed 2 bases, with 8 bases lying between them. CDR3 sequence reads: CASSHRQGNQPQHF. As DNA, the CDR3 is TGCGCCAGCAGCCACCGTCAGGGCAATCAGCCCCAGCATTTT.